What follows are 25 T cell receptor beta chains derived from one specimen sequenced in a study of immune cell composition in non-small cell lung cancer. Here immunoSEQ multiplex PCR was the method, and the copy in TCRdb shows in-frame clones only, minus some. The sample yields under 9,000 clones, roughly two thirds seen once. Normal lung sampling was at least 3 cm from the tumour, as distant as possible. The sequenced sample consisted of non-adjacent lung tissue. All receptors come from a human donor with non-small cell lung cancer.

The chain uses TRBV5-6 and TRBJ2-1, with 7 bases lining up with TRBD1. V dropped 0 bases and J dropped 0; count of bases not matched to a gene: 6. In germline, CDR1 is SGHDT, CDR2 YYEEEE. The CDR3 is 17 residues long. The CDR3 DNA sequence: TGTGCCAGCAGCTTGGAGAGGGGGACAGACTCCTACAATGAGCAGTTCTTC. Amino acid sequence: CASSLERGTDSYNEQFF.

Regarding this clone: Within the sample, other DNA sequences also encode this same CDR3. The chain combines TRBV9 with TRBJ2-3; a possible D gene is TRBD2 (5 bases). CDR1 SGDLS and CDR2 YYNGEE come from the germline V gene. The V end was cut by 0 bases, the J end by 1 base, with 9 bases between. This CDR3 has 15 amino acids. The CDR3 reads CASSVVGDGTDTQYF. The DNA for the CDR3 is TGTGCCAGCAGCGTAGTCGGGGATGGCACAGATACGCAGTATTTT.

This chain connects TRBV6-5 to TRBJ1-1; D remains ambiguous. The CDR3 runs to 13 residues. The V end was cut by 6 bases, the J end by 3 bases, with 11 bases between. Germline CDR1 reads MNHEY; CDR2 reads SVGAGI. The CDR3 bases are TGTGCCAGCAGCCTTGGTGGGCACACTGAAGCTTTCTTT. This sequence encodes CASSLGGHTEAFF.

For the CDR3, the DNA is TGCGCCAGCAGCCAAGAGTTCGCGGCGCGGCGGAACACTGAAGCTTTCTTT. Protein sequence: CASSQEFAARRNTEAFF. The chain couples TRBV4-1 to TRBJ1-1; D is undetermined. CDR1 and CDR2 (germline): MGHRA, YSYEKL. The V and J ends lost 0 bases and 1 base respectively, with 15 bases between them. The CDR3 length is 17 residues.

This sequence joins TRBV9 and TRBJ2-1; 7 bases are shared with TRBD2. Germline CDR1 SGDLS, CDR2 YYNGEE. Trimming took 0 bases from V and 7 from J; bases not matched to a gene: 4. This CDR3 has 14 residues. CDR3 amino acids: CASSVAGGLNEQFF. The CDR3 DNA reads as TGTGCCAGCAGCGTAGCGGGGGGTCTAAATGAGCAGTTCTTC. Using reference TRBV9 and TRBJ2-1 for the parts outside the CDR3, the full variable domain is DSGVTQTPKHLITATGQRVTLRCSPRSGDLSVYWYQQSLDQGLQFLIQYYNGEERAKGNILERFSAQQFPDLHSELNLSSLELGDSALYFCASSVAGGLNEQFFGPGTRLTVL.

This chain connects TRBV5-4 to TRBJ2-7; 9 nucleotides match TRBD1. There are 15 residues in the CDR3. With 3 bases clipped from V and 6 bases from J, the junction kept 10 bases outside the gene matches. Germline lookup yields CDR1 SGHNT and CDR2 YYREEE (reference sequence). CDR3 bases: TGTGCCAGCAGCTGGGGGGACAGGGACTGGGGCGAGCAGTACTTC. It translates to CASSWGDRDWGEQYF. The whole variable domain, remainder taken from reference TRBV5-4 and TRBJ2-7, is ETGVTQSPTHLIKTRGQQVTLRCSSQSGHNTVSWYQQALGQGPQFIFQYYREEENGRGNFPPRFSGLQFPNYSSELNVNALELDDSALYLCASSWGDRDWGEQYFGPGTRLTVT.

This rearrangement joins TRBV18 to TRBJ1-2; unclear D gene. There are 13 residues in the CDR3. Germline V gene sequence: CDR1 KGHSH, CDR2 LQKENI. Trimming took off 5 bases at V and 2 bases at J, with 9 bases between the two ends. DNA for the CDR3: TGTGCCAGCTCATCCTCCGGGAACTATGGCTACACCTTC. This sequence encodes CASSSSGNYGYTF.

CDR3 nucleotides: TGTGCCAGCAGCTTAAATCCCTTCAGCAATCAGCCCCAGCATTTT. This translates into CASSLNPFSNQPQHF. The genes are TRBV11-2 and TRBJ1-5; no firm D call. Per germline, CDR1 SGHAT and CDR2 FQNNGV. The CDR3 spans 15 residues. With 2 bases removed from V and 1 base from J, the gap between germline ends came to 9 bases.

The table lists this clone with a count of one. This sequence joins TRBV6-1 and TRBJ1-5; 7 nucleotides align to TRBD1. Germline assignment: CDR1 MNHNS and CDR2 SASEGT. The CDR3 covers 15 residues. With 7 bases clipped from V and 1 base from J, the junction kept 7 bases outside the gene matches. CDR3: CASITTGSSNQPQHF. The CDR3 DNA reads as TGTGCCAGCATCACGACAGGGTCAAGCAATCAGCCCCAGCATTTT.

This chain uses TRBV7-2 with TRBJ2-7, with a tentative D call TRBD1 (5 bases). Germline V gene sequence: CDR1 SGHTA, CDR2 FQGNSA. CDR3 length: 14 amino acids. The V gene lost 3 bases and the J gene lost 3 bases, with 12 bases spanning the gap. The CDR3 protein is CASSFFPGNYEQYF. Written as DNA, the CDR3 is TGTGCCAGCAGCTTCTTCCCAGGGAACTACGAGCAGTACTTC.

V and J are TRBV7-6 and TRBJ2-6; D is ambiguous. V lost 4 bases and J lost 1, with 8 bases in between. The CDR3 runs 15 residues. Germline V gene data show CDR1 as SGHVS and CDR2 as FNYEAQ. The CDR3 here is CASSSGMSGANVLTF. The CDR3 DNA sequence: TGTGCCAGCAGCTCCGGTATGTCTGGGGCCAACGTCCTGACTTTC.

The chain carries TRBV5-5 and TRBJ2-1; possible D gene TRBD1, 6 bases. The ends were cut back, 2 bases at V and 0 bases at J, with 9 bases in the middle. This CDR3 contains 15 residues. Looked up from germline, CDR1 is SGHKS and CDR2 is YYEKEE (reference sequence). CDR3 residues: CASSLSGASYNEQFF. DNA for the CDR3: TGTGCCAGCAGCTTATCAGGGGCCTCCTACAATGAGCAGTTCTTC.

Relative to its sample, this clone is large. This chain links TRBV6-5 with TRBJ1-1; 7 bases align to TRBD1. V shed 2 bases and J 5 bases; nucleotides not matched to a gene: 8. The CDR3 runs to 15 residues. The germline gives CDR1 MNHEY, CDR2 SVGAGI. The CDR3 region has the DNA TGTGCCAGCAGTTACCACAGGGGCGGAAAAACTGAAGCTTTCTTT. This codes for CASSYHRGGKTEAFF.

The chain recombines TRBV5-1 with TRBJ1-1, with a possible D match to TRBD1 (6 bases). The CDR3 is 15 amino acids. V shed 4 bases and J shed 7 bases, with 20 bases lying between them. Germline V gene sequence: CDR1 SGHRS, CDR2 YFSETQ. The CDR3: CASSLGQGPQGEAFF. In nucleotides, the CDR3 is TGCGCCAGCAGCCTTGGGCAGGGGCCTCAGGGTGAAGCTTTCTTT. Drawing the rest from reference TRBV5-1 and TRBJ1-1, the complete variable domain is KAGVTQTPRYLIKTRGQQVTLSCSPISGHRSVSWYQQTPGQGLQFLFEYFSETQRNKGNFPGRFSGRQFSNSRSEMNVSTLELGDSALYLCASSLGQGPQGEAFFGQGTRLTVV.

This clone was recorded once. CDR3 DNA: TGTGCCAGCAGCGTAGGGAGACAGGGGTCTAACTATGGCTACACCTTC. Translated, it gives CASSVGRQGSNYGYTF. This chain joins TRBV9 and TRBJ1-2; 8 positions match TRBD1. The ends lost 0 bases at V and 0 bases at J; junction bases unmatched: 4. This CDR3 is 16 amino acids long. Germline V gene sequence: CDR1 SGDLS, CDR2 YYNGEE. The variable domain in full, completed from reference TRBV9 and TRBJ1-2, reads DSGVTQTPKHLITATGQRVTLRCSPRSGDLSVYWYQQSLDQGLQFLIQYYNGEERAKGNILERFSAQQFPDLHSELNLSSLELGDSALYFCASSVGRQGSNYGYTFGSGTRLTVV.

This chain links TRBV7-9 with TRBJ1-2, with D perhaps TRBD1 (6 bases). CDR1 SEHNR and CDR2 FQNEAQ come from the germline V gene (reference sequence). The CDR3 contains 18 residues. V lost 2 bases to trimming and J lost 4 bases, with 23 bases between them. CDR3 sequence: CASSLSTNQVGGGYGYTF. The DNA of the CDR3 is TGTGCCAGCAGCTTATCGACGAACCAGGTGGGAGGGGGCTATGGCTACACCTTC.

The chain is built from TRBV12-5 and TRBJ2-5; 12 bases align to TRBD2. V was pared by 4 bases and J by 3 bases, with 6 bases of the junction left unmatched. CDR1 and CDR2 from the germline V gene are LGHNT and FRNRAP. The CDR3 is made up of 16 amino acids. This CDR3 is CASGWGSSGGEETQYF. CDR3 DNA: TGTGCTAGTGGTTGGGGGTCTAGCGGGGGGGAAGAGACCCAGTACTTC.

CDR3 amino acids: CASAGTSKNTIYF. The CDR3 nucleotides read TGTGCCAGCGCCGGGACATCTAAAAACACCATATATTTT. This rearrangement joins TRBV2 to TRBJ1-3; tentative D call: TRBD1 (6 bases). The CDR3 sequence is 13 residues long. Germline V gene sequence: CDR1 SNHLY, CDR2 FYNNEI. V lost 8 bases to trimming and J lost 6 bases, with 14 bases between them.

J is TRBJ2-5 and V is TRBV7-2, with 7 bases identical to TRBD1. Looked up from germline, CDR1 is SGHTA and CDR2 is FQGNSA. Unmatched junction bases numbered 5, after V lost 3 bases and J lost 1 base. The CDR3 totals 15 residues. CDR3 bases: TGTGCCAGCAGCTTCGATTCAGGGGGCCAAGAGACCCAGTACTTC. Translated, it gives CASSFDSGGQETQYF.

For the CDR3, the DNA is TGCGCCAGCAGCCCTAGGAGCGGAGCGAGTTCAGATACGCAGTATTTT. It yields the protein CASSPRSGASSDTQYF. The chain links TRBV5-1 to TRBJ2-3, with a tentative D call TRBD2 (5 bases). Germline V gives CDR1 SGHRS, CDR2 YFSETQ. There are 16 residues in the CDR3. V was shortened by 4 bases and J by 4 bases, with 19 bases between the two germline ends.

The chain combines TRBV6-1 with TRBJ1-5; TRBD1 might be the D (6 bases). Trimming stripped 2 bases from V and 7 bases from J, with 21 bases between. The CDR3 has 17 amino acids. Germline CDR1 MNHNS, CDR2 SASEGT. Here the CDR3 DNA reads TGTGCCAGCAGTGAATTGGGGGGGGCCAGGGCTGGCCAGCCCCAGCATTTT. The encoded protein is CASSELGGARAGQPQHF.

The chain uses TRBV5-5 and TRBJ2-1; possibly TRBD1 for D (5 bases). This CDR3 contains 18 residues. The V end lost 2 bases, the J end lost 0 bases, and 18 bases lay between the germline ends. The germline CDR1 and CDR2 sequences are SGHKS and YYEKEE (reference sequence). For the CDR3, the DNA is TGTGCCAGCAGCTTAGTAGGGGTCCACCTTAACTCCTACAATGAGCAGTTCTTC. This encodes CASSLVGVHLNSYNEQFF.

The chain joins TRBV7-2 to TRBJ2-7; 7 bases align to TRBD1. The J segment lost 3 bases and the V segment lost 5 bases, leaving 10 bases of the junction unmatched. Germline CDR1 and CDR2: SGHTA and FQGNSA. The CDR3 is 15 amino acids. This chain's CDR3 is CASSPPGTVYYEQYF. CDR3 nucleotide sequence: TGTGCCAGCAGCCCGCCCGGGACAGTATACTACGAGCAGTACTTC.

The J gene is TRBJ1-2, the V gene TRBV9; D perhaps matches TRBD1 (6 bases). V lost 0 bases, J lost 8 bases, and 17 bases lay in between. Germline-derived CDR1 and CDR2 are SGDLS and YYNGEE. The CDR3 length is 15 residues. The DNA of the CDR3 is TGTGCCAGCAGCGTAGATGGGAACAGGGATGAAGGCTACACCTTC. It translates to CASSVDGNRDEGYTF.

The gene calls are TRBV27 and TRBJ2-5; D possibly corresponds to TRBD1 (5 bases). Trimming took off 3 bases at V and 4 bases at J, with 12 bases between the two ends. The CDR3 consists of 14 residues. Germline V CDR1 and CDR2: MNHEY, SMNVEV (reference sequence). The CDR3 reads CASSLRRVGETQYF. The DNA for the CDR3 is TGTGCCAGCAGTTTGCGCAGGGTGGGAGAGACCCAGTACTTC.